The TCR beta chain under discussion was sequenced for a study of blood T cell repertoires in COVID-19. The wider study: Samples representing acute and convalescent COVID-19 were sourced from the United States, Italy and Spain. Sample material is recorded as cDNA or gDNA derived from T cells, B-cell-depleted T cells, or PBMCs.

In the authors' workflow: Estimates of nucleated cell counts were drawn from the amplification of reference gene primers. Generated by immunoSEQ multiplex PCR, the TCRdb table keeps only in-frame clones and is missing some. The DNA gave D and trimming, while V, J and clone size come from that table. The sample has 140,000 or so clones; roughly 84% are singletons. Germline CDR1 reads SNHLY; CDR2 reads FYNNEI. The CDR3 covers 15 residues. V lost 4 bases to trimming and J lost 0 bases, with 10 bases between them. The chain is built from TRBV2 and TRBJ1-5; tentative D call: TRBD1 (6 bases). Sequencing used peripheral blood. The sequence came from a man in his 60s with active or convalescent COVID-19. CDR3 in amino acids: CASSGTAYSNQPQHF. Here the CDR3 DNA reads TGTGCCAGCAGTGGGACAGCTTATAGCAATCAGCCCCAGCATTTT.